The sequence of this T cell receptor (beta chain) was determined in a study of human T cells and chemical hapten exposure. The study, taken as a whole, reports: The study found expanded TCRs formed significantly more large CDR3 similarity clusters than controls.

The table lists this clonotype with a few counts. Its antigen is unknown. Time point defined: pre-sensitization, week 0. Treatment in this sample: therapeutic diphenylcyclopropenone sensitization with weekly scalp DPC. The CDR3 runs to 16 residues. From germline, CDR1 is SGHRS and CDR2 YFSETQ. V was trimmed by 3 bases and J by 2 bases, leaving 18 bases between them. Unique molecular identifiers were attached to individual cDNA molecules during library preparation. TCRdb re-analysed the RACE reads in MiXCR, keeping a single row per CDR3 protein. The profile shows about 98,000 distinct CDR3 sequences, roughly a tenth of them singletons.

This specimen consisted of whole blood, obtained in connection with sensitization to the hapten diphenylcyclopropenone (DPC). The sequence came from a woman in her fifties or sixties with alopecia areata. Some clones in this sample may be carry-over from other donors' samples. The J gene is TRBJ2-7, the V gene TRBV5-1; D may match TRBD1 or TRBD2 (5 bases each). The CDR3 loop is CASSSGRDRRTYEQYF. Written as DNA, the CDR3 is TGCGCCAGCAGCTCGGGTAGGGACCGAAGAACCTACGAGCAGTACTTC.